This T cell receptor (beta chain) comes out of a study of T cell responses to AZD1222 COVID-19 vaccine. Only in-frame clones appear in the TCRdb table, and some are missing; sequencing was by immunoSEQ multiplex PCR. The sample records nearly 110,000 clones, 80% to 95% being singletons. The length of the CDR3 is 15 residues. The V gene's germline CDR1 is LNHDA and CDR2 SQIVND (reference sequence). Trimming took off 4 bases at V and 4 bases at J, with 14 bases between the two ends. The sequences come from peripheral blood, collected 28 days after the second AZD1222 dose. The genes are TRBV19 and TRBJ1-5; perhaps TRBD1 as D (5 bases). This receptor was taken from an adult who received the AZD1222 COVID-19 vaccine. The DNA for the CDR3 is TGTGCCAGTAGTAGCACTCAGGGCTGGAATCAGCCCCAGCATTTT. It encodes CASSSTQGWNQPQHF.